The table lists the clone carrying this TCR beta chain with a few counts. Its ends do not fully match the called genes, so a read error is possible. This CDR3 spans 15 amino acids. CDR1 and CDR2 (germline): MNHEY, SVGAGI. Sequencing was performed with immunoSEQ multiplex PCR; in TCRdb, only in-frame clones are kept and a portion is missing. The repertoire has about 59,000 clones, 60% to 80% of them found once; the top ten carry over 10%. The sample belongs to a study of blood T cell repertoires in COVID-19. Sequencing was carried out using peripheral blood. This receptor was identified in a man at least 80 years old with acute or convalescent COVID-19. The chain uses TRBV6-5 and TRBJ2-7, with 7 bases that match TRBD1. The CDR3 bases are TGTGCCAGCAGTCACTCCCGGGACAGCACCTACGAGCAGTACTTC. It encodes CASSHSRDSTYEQYF.